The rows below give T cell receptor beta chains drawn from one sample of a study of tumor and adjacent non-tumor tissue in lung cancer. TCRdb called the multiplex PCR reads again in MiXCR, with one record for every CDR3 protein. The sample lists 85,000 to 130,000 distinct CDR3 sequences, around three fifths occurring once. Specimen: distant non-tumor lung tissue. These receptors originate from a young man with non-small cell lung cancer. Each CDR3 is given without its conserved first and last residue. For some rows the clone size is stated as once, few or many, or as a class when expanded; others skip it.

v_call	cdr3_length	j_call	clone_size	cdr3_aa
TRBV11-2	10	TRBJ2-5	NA	VSSLYQETQY
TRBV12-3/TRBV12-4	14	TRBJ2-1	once	ASSSVWGGACNEQF
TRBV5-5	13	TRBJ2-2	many	ASSLADVNTGELF
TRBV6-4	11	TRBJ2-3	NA	ASSETSTDTHY
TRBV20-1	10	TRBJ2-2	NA	SGTGITEELF
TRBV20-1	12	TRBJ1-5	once	SASGLLGYQVQH
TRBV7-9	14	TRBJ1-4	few	ASSQTASQPAEKLF
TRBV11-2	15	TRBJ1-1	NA	ASSFGRGETPNTEAF
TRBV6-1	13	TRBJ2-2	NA	ASSVHFPNTGKLL
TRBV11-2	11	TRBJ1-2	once	ASSWNRERGYT
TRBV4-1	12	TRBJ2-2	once	ASRQVRATGELF
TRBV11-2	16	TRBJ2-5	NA	TSSSPAGGETGQETQC
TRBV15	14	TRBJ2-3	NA	ATSLPPVVGPDTQY
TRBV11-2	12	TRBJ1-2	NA	ASSVPGDNYGYT
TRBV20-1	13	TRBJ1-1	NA	SASPRARANTEAF
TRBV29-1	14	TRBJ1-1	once	SVVGPVGNGDTEAF
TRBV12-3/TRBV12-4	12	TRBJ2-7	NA	ATRMTVPSYEQY
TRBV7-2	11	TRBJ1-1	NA	ASSSRQTLEAF
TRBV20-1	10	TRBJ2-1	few	SARRPYNKQF
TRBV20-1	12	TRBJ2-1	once	DASRRGPYNEQF
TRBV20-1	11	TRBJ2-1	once	SALDKVVHEQF
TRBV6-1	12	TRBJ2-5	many	ASSAGLAQETQY
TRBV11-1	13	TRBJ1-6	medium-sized	ASSLGTGKDSPLH
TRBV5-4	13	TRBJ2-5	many	ASSLTTSGRETQY
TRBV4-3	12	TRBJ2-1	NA	ASSQDRDSNEQL
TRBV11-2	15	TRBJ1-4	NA	ASSLDALFDTREKLF
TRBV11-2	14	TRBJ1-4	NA	ASNLESADPNEILF
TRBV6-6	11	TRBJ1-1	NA	ASSYPRSPKAF
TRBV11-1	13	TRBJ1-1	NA	ASSLRPRRNTEAF
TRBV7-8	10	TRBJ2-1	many	ASSAQGNEQF
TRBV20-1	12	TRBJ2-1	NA	SAREAGSYNKHF
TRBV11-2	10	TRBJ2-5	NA	AGSSSGETQY
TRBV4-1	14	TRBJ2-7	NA	ASSRAGTAYSNEQC
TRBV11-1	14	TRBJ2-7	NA	ASSPRIMTSSYEQY
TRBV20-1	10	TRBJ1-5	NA	SATTTDQPQH
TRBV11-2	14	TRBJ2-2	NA	ASNTPGQGNTVELF
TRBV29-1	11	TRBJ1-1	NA	SVDGGLNTELF
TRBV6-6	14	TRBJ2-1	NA	ASTDPSVSFYNEQI
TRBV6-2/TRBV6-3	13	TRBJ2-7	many	ASSYSPGSTYEQY
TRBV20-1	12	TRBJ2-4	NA	SVRHGAAKNIQY
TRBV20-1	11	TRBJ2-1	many	SPGGRGNNEQF
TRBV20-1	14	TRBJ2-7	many	SARDHKEGTLREQY
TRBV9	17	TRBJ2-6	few	ASSGPPGLALTGANVLT
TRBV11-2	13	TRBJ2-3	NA	ACTLGRGHTDTQY
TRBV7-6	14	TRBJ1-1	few	ASSLLDRGMNTEAF
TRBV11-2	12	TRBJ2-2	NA	ASSLEGIAGELF
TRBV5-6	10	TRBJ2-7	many	ASSGTTYEQY
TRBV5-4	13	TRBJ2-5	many	ASSRDSGLEETQY
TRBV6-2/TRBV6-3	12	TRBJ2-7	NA	AGSYGAASYEQY
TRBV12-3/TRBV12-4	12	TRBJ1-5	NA	ASSFETGIQPQH
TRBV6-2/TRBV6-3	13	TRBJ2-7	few	ASSDYSAESYEQY